The clone carrying this TCR beta chain was seen a few times. Its target is not known. Other DNA sequences in this specimen translate into the identical CDR3. This sample was taken from a study of beta chain features in type 1 diabetes. The wider study: Examination spanned around 110 million sorted cells from all samples.

Germline CDR1 reads SEHNR; CDR2 reads FQNEAQ (reference sequence). The V and J ends lost 4 bases and 2 bases respectively, with 6 bases between them. This CDR3 is built from 13 residues. Reverse transcribing all isolated RNA meant expressed TCRB transcripts were sequenced. Mean read depth for naive, central memory and regulatory T cell samples was some 3.8 million reads. Assay: immunoSEQ multiplex PCR; the TCRdb copy retains only in-frame clones and omits some. Of just over 600,000 clones listed, 15% to 17% are singletons. The single heparinised draw taken from each donor contained around 100 mL of blood on average. Findings and caveats of the study: For patients, the naive, central memory and Treg TCRB repertoires appeared more alike than for healthy donors.

This clonotype originated in a man aged 18 to 30 in good health. The sequenced sample consisted of naive CD4+ T cells from blood. The V gene is TRBV7-9, the J gene TRBJ1-5; D remains unclear. The CDR3 nucleotides are TGTGCCAGCAGCTCTCAGGGCAATCAGCCCCAGCATTTT. Its translation is CASSSQGNQPQHF.